This T cell receptor beta chain is from a study of breast tumors, draining lymph nodes, adjacent tissues. TCRdb processed the multiplex PCR reads anew with MiXCR; each CDR3 protein has one entry. The profile shows some 52,000 distinct CDR3 sequences, under 55% of them singletons. In the case of this clonotype: The antigen is undetermined. A read error is likely, as this CDR3 ends without the conserved phenylalanine or tryptophan. No DNA is shown, since the ends of the CDR3 on it are uncertain; the CDR3 is the one TCRdb lists.

Overall study findings and caveats: Findings are consistent with lymph node origin and intratumoral expansion of most tumor T cells. Tumor repertoires ranked between lymph nodes and nontumor tissue in diversity, with V and J gene preferences. Luminal-like breast cancer showed significantly greater tumor-nontumor repertoire similarity than basal-like breast cancer did.

Ends included, the CDR3 has 9 residues. The clonotype comes from a female donor with breast cancer. Some clones in this sample may be carry-over from other donors' samples. V usage is TRBV12-3 or TRBV12-4 and J usage is TRBJ1-2. Material: breast tumor tissue. CDR3 in amino acids: CASSFFVCI.